This entry describes one T cell receptor beta chain. Its antigen is not identified. Assay: immunoSEQ multiplex PCR; the TCRdb copy retains only in-frame clones and omits some. The top ten hold approximately 14% of the sample, which has approximately 24,000 clones, around 80% seen once. The data were taken from a study of OX40 agonist ivuxolimab in advanced cancers. The overall study: Treatment received earlier with anti-PD-1, anti-PD-L1 or anti-CTLA-4 agents was allowed, and around 36% had some.

Points from the study as a whole: The authors also found low normalized T-cell clonal expansion in some nonresponders. CD4+ and CD8+ T cells in blood underwent clonal expansion by week 6 at 0.1 to 3.0 mg/kg.

The receptor comes from an adult with an advanced solid tumor such as melanoma, head and neck, liver or kidney cancer. This specimen consisted of CD4+ or CD8+ T cells sorted from blood, obtained in a trial of the OX40 agonist ivuxolimab.

The CDR3 region has the DNA TGTGCCAGTCGGGACGCCACCGACTATGGCTACACCTTC. Residues: CASRDATDYGYTF. V and J are TRBV19 and TRBJ1-2, with D perhaps TRBD1 (5 bases). The CDR3 has 13 amino acids. V was shortened by 8 bases and J by 3 bases, with 13 bases between the two germline ends. Germline values: CDR1 LNHDA, CDR2 SQIVND (reference sequence). Variable domain in full (rest from reference TRBV19 and TRBJ1-2): DGGITQSPKYLFRKEGQNVTLSCEQNLNHDAMYWYRQDPGQGLRLIYYSQIVNDFQKGDIAEGYSVSREKKESFPLTVTSAQKNPTAFYLCASRDATDYGYTFGSGTRLTVV.